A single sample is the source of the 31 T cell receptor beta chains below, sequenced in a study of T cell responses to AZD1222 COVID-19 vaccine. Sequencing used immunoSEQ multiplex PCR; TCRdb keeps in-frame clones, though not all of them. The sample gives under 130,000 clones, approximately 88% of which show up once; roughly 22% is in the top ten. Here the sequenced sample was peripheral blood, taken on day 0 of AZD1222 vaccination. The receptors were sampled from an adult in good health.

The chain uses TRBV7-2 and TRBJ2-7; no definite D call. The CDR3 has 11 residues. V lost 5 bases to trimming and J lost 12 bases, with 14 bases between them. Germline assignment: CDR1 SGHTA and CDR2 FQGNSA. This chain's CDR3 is CASSIQNSPYF. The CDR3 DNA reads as TGTGCCAGCAGCATACAAAACAGCCCGTACTTC.

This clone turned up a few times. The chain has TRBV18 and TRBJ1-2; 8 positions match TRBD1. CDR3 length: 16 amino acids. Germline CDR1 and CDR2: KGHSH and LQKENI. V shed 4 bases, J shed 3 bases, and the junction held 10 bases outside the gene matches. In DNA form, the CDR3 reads TGTGCCAGCTCACACTCGACAGGGGTCGGGGACTATGGCTACACCTTC. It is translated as CASSHSTGVGDYGYTF.

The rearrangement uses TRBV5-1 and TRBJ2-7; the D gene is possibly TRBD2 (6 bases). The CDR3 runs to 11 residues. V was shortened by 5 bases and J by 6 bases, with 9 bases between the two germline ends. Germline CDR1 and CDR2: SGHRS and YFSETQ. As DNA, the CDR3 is TGCGCCAGCAGGGAGGGTCTCGAGCAGTACTTC. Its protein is CASREGLEQYF.

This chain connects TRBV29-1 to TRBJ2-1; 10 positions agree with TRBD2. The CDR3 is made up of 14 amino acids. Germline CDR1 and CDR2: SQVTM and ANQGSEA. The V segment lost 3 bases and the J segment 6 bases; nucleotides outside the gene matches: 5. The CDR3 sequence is CSVESGGAGNEQFF. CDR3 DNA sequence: TGCAGCGTTGAGAGCGGGGGGGCCGGCAATGAGCAGTTCTTC.

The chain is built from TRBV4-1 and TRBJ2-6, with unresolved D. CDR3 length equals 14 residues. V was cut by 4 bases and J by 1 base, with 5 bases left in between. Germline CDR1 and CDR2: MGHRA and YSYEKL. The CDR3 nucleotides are TGCGCCAGCAGCCCAGATTCTGGGGCCAACGTCCTGACTTTC. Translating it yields CASSPDSGANVLTF.

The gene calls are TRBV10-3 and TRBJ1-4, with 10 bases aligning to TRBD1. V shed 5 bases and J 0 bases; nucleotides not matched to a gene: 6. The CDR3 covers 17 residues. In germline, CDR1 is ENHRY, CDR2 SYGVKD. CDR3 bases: TGTGCCATCAGTAAGGGGACAGGGGTTGCAACTAATGAAAAACTGTTTTTT. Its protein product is CAISKGTGVATNEKLFF.

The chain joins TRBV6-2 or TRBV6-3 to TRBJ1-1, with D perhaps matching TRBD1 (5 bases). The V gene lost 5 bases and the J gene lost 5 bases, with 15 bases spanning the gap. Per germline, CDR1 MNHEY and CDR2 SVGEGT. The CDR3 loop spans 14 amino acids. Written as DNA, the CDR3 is TGTGCCAGCAGTCAACCAACAGGAAGGACTGAAGCTTTCTTT. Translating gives CASSQPTGRTEAFF.

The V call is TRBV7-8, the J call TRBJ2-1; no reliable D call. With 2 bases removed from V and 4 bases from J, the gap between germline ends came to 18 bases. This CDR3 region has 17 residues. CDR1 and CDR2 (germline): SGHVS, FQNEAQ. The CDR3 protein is CASSLSGSGVWYNEQFF. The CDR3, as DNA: TGTGCCAGCAGCTTATCGGGTTCTGGCGTGTGGTACAATGAGCAGTTCTTC.

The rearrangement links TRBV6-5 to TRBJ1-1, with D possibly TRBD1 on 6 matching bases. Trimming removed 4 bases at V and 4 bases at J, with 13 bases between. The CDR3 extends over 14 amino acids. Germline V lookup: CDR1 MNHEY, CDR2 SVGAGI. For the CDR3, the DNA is TGTGCCAGCAGTTTATCAGGGGTGGGCACTGAAGCTTTCTTT. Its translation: CASSLSGVGTEAFF.

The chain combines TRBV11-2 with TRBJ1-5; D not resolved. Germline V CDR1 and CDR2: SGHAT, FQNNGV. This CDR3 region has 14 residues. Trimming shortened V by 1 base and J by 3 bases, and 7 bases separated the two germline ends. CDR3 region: CASSLGRDNQPQHF. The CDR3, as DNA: TGTGCCAGCAGCTTAGGAAGAGACAATCAGCCCCAGCATTTT.

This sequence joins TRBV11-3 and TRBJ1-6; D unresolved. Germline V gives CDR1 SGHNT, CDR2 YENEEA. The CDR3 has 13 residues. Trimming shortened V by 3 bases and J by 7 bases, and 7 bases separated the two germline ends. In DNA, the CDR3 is TGTGCCAGCAGCTTTACCTCCAATTCACCCCTCCACTTT. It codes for CASSFTSNSPLHF.

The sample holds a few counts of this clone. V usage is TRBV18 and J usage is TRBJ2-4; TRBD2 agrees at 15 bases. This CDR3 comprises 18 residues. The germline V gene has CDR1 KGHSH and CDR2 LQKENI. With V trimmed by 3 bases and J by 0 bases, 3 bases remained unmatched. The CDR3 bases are TGTGCCAGCTCACCCCGGACTAGCGGGGGGGAAGCCAAAAACATTCAGTACTTC. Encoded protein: CASSPRTSGGEAKNIQYF.

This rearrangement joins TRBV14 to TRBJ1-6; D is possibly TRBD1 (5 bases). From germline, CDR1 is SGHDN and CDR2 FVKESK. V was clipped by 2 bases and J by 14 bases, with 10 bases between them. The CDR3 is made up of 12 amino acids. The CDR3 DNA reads TGTGCCAGCAGCCAACAAGGGGTGGCCCTCCACTTT. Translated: CASSQQGVALHF.

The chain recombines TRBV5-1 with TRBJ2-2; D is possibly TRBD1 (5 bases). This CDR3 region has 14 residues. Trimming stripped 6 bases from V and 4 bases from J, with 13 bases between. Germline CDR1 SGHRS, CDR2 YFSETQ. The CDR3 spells CASTRTQSTGELFF. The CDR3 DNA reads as TGCGCCAGCACCAGGACACAAAGCACCGGGGAGCTGTTTTTT.

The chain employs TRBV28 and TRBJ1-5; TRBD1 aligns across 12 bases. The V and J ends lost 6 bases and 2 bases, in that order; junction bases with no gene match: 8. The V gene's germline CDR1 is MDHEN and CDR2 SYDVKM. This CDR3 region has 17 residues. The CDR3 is CASRSPGTGGGNQPQHF. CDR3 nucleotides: TGTGCCAGCAGGTCTCCCGGGACAGGGGGCGGCAATCAGCCCCAGCATTTT. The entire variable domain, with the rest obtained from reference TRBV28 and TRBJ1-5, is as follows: DVKVTQSSRYLVKRTGEKVFLECVQDMDHENMFWYRQDPGLGLRLIYFSYDVKMKEKGDIPEGYSVSREKKERFSLILESASTNQTSMYLCASRSPGTGGGNQPQHFGDGTRLSIL.

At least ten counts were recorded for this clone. In nucleotides, the CDR3 is TGTGCCAGCAGTCCGCCCCGATCGTTGACCTCCGAGCAGTACTTC. Translation gives CASSPPRSLTSEQYF. The genes are TRBV28 and TRBJ2-7; unclear D gene. Between the trimmed V and J ends, which lost 5 bases and 6 bases, there was a span of 20 bases. Germline V gene data show CDR1 as MDHEN and CDR2 as SYDVKM. CDR3 length equals 15 residues.

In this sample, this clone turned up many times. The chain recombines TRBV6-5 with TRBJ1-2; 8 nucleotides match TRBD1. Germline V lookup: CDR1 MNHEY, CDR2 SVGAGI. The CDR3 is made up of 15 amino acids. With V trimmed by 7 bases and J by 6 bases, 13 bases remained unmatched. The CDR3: CASTQRGRGPDGYTF. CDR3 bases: TGTGCCAGCACCCAACGGGGCAGGGGGCCTGATGGCTACACCTTC.

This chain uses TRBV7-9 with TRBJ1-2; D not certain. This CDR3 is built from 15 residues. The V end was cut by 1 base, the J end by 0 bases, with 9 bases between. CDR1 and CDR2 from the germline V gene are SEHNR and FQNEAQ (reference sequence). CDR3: CASSLESATNYGYTF. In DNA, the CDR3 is TGTGCCAGCAGCTTAGAGTCTGCTACTAACTATGGCTACACCTTC.

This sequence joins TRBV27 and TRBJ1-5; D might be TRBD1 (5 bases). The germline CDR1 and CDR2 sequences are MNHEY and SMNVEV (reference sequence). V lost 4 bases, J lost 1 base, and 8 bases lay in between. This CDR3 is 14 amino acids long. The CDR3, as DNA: TGTGCCAGCAGTTCCGCAGGGAGCAATCAGCCCCAGCATTTT. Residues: CASSSAGSNQPQHF.

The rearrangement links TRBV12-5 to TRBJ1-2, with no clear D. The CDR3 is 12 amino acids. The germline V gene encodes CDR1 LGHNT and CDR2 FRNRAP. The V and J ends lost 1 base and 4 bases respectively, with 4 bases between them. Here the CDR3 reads CASGLGGYGYTF. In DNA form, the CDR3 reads TGTGCTAGTGGTTTGGGCGGCTATGGCTACACCTTC. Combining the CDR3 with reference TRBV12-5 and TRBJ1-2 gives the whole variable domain DARVTQTPRHKVTEMGQEVTMRCQPILGHNTVFWYRQTMMQGLELLAYFRNRAPLDDSGMPKDRFSAEMPDATLATLKIQPSEPRDSAVYFCASGLGGYGYTFGSGTRLTVV.

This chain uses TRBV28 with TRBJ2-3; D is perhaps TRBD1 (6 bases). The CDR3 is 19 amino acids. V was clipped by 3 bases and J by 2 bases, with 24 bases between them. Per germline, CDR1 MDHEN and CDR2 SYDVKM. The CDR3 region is CASSFIYTAQGRNTDTQYF. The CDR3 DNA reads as TGTGCCAGCAGTTTCATTTATACGGCGCAGGGGCGAAACACAGATACGCAGTATTTT.

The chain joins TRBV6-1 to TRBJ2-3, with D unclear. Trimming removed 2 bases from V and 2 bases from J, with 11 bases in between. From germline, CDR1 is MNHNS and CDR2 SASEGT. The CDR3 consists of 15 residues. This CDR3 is CASSELVGTTDTQYF. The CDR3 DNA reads TGTGCCAGCAGTGAATTGGTCGGAACCACAGATACGCAGTATTTT.

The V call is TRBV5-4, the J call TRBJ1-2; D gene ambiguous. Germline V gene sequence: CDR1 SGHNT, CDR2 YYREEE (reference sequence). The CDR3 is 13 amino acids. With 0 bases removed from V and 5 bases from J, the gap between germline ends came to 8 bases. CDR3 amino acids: CASSLEGSYGYTF. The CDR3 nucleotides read TGTGCCAGCAGCTTGGAGGGTTCTTATGGCTACACCTTC.

The DNA of the CDR3 is TGTGCCAGCAGGCGTGGGGGGGTGAACACTGAAGCTTTCTTT. This translates into CASRRGGVNTEAFF. The chain combines TRBV2 with TRBJ1-1, with a weak D call TRBD1 (5 bases). The germline V and J ends were trimmed by 6 bases and 0 bases, with 11 bases remaining between them. The germline gives CDR1 SNHLY, CDR2 FYNNEI. The CDR3 is 14 residues long.

The CDR3 DNA reads TGTGCCAGCGGCAAGGACAGGTTTGCTGGAAACACCATATATTTT. This encodes CASGKDRFAGNTIYF. This chain uses TRBV19 with TRBJ1-3, with 7 positions matching TRBD1. This CDR3 is built from 15 residues. Germline CDR1 is LNHDA and CDR2 is SQIVND (reference sequence). V was clipped by 9 bases and J by 2 bases; unmatched bases: 10.

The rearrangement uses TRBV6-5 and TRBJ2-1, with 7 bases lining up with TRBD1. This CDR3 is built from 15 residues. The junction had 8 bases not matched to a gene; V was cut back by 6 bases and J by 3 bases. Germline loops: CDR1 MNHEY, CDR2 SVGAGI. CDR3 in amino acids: CASRRQGKIYNEQFF. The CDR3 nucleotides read TGTGCCAGCAGGAGACAGGGTAAGATCTACAATGAGCAGTTCTTC.

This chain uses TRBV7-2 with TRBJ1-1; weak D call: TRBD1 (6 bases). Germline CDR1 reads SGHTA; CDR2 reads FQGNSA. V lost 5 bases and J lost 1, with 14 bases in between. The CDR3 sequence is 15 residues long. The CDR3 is CASSLGGHPNTEAFF. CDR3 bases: TGTGCCAGCAGCCTTGGGGGACATCCGAACACTGAAGCTTTCTTT.

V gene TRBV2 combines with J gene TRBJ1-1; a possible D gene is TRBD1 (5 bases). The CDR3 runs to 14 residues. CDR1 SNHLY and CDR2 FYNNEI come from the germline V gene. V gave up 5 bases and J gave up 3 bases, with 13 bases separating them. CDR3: CASSPQGGYTEAFF. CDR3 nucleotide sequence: TGTGCCAGCAGTCCTCAGGGAGGCTACACTGAAGCTTTCTTT.

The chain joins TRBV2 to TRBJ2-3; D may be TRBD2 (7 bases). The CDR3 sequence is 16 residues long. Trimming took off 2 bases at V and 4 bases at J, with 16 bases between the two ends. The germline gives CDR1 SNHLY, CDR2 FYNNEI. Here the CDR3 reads CASSEIPQGRADTQYF. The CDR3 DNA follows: TGTGCCAGCAGTGAAATCCCCCAGGGGAGGGCAGATACGCAGTATTTT.

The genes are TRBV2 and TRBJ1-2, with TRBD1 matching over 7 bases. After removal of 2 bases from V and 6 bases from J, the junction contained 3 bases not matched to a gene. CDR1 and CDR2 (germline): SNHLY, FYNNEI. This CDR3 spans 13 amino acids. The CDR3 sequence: CASSESGGNGYTF. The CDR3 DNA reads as TGTGCCAGCAGTGAATCAGGGGGAAATGGCTACACCTTC.

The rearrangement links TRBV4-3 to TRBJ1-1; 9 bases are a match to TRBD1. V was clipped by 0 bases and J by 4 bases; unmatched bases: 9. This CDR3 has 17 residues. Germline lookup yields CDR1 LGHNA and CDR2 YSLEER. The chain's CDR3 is CASSQEWTGEEGTEAFF. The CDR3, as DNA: TGCGCCAGCAGCCAAGAATGGACAGGGGAAGAGGGCACTGAAGCTTTCTTT.